This entry is about one T cell receptor beta chain. What it recognizes is unknown. The data derive from a study of response to subunit inactivated influenza vaccine. General study findings and limits: Authors suggested that a seasonal influenza vaccination recruits few new T cells each time.

TCRdb redid the calling of the RT-PCR reads with MiXCR, one entry per CDR3 protein. The sample shows roughly 710,000 distinct CDR3 sequences, about 14% of them seen only once. Trimming at V came to 6 bases and at J to 5 bases, leaving 9 bases not matched to a gene. Germline assignment: CDR1 ENHRY and CDR2 SYGVKD. This CDR3 is 14 amino acids long. This sequence joins TRBV10-3 and TRBJ2-7, with 8 bases identical to TRBD1. This material consisted of PBMCs from blood, taken 14 to 15 days before vaccination. This TCR came from a man aged 45-60 years who received an inactivated influenza vaccine. Here the CDR3 reads CAIRPGQGFNEQYF. For the CDR3, the DNA is TGTGCCATCAGGCCAGGACAGGGTTTCAACGAGCAGTACTTC.